This T cell receptor beta chain came from a study of T cell responses to AZD1222 COVID-19 vaccine. Concerning this clone: Compared with germline, one end of the junction differs, possibly owing to a read error.

This table comes from immunoSEQ multiplex PCR, and its TCRdb copy is limited to in-frame clones, with some not included. The sample yields fewer than 100,000 clones, about 85% seen once. The CDR3 totals 13 residues. Per the germline V gene, CDR1 is LGHDT and CDR2 is YNNKEL (reference sequence). V is TRBV3-1 (or the pseudogene TRBV3-2) and J is TRBJ2-5, with a weak D call TRBD2 (5 bases). Sequenced here: peripheral blood, sampled on day 0 of AZD1222 vaccination. This TCR derives from an adult in good health. The CDR3 spells CASSQGTQGTQYF. The CDR3, as DNA: TGTGCCAGCAGCCAAGGGACTCAAGGGACCCAGTACTTC.